The 11 T cell receptor beta chains below all came from one sample that was sequenced in a study of T cell responses to AZD1222 COVID-19 vaccine. TCRdb's table, derived via immunoSEQ multiplex PCR, lists solely in-frame clones and lacks some. This sample has approximately 270,000 clones; around 92% occur once, and the top ten carry roughly 0.51%. The sample was peripheral blood, taken 28 days after the second AZD1222 dose. Every receptor here comes from an adult who received the AZD1222 COVID-19 vaccine.

CDR3 protein: CASSPRQGMNTEAFF. CDR3 nucleotide sequence: TGTGCCAGCAGCCCCAGGCAGGGCATGAACACTGAAGCTTTCTTT. The J gene is TRBJ1-1, the V gene TRBV2, with TRBD1 as a possible D gene (5 bases). Germline-derived CDR1 and CDR2 are SNHLY and FYNNEI. The CDR3 loop spans 15 amino acids. V gave up 6 bases and J gave up 0 bases, with 14 bases separating them.

The J gene is TRBJ1-1, the V gene TRBV28; D is uncertain. Trimming took 8 bases from V and 7 from J, leaving 14 bases between them. This CDR3 is 12 amino acids long. The germline V gene has CDR1 MDHEN and CDR2 SYDVKM. CDR3 amino acids: CASFILGGEAFF. CDR3 in DNA: TGTGCCAGCTTTATTTTAGGAGGTGAAGCTTTCTTT.

This sequence joins TRBV7-2 and TRBJ1-5; the D is unclear. The CDR3 is 15 amino acids. Germline CDR1 reads SGHTA; CDR2 reads FQGNSA. V was cut by 3 bases and J by 7 bases, with 16 bases left in between. The CDR3 here is CASSFQSGLGQPQHF. In DNA, the CDR3 is TGTGCCAGCAGCTTTCAATCCGGGTTAGGGCAGCCCCAGCATTTT.

The rearrangement links TRBV28 to TRBJ2-7; perhaps TRBD2 as D (6 bases). The germline gives CDR1 MDHEN, CDR2 SYDVKM. The length of the CDR3 is 14 residues. V lost 7 bases and J lost 0, with 13 bases in between. CDR3 protein: CASKSGGISYEQYF. The CDR3 DNA is TGTGCCAGCAAATCCGGGGGTATCTCCTACGAGCAGTACTTC.

The chain carries TRBV28 and TRBJ2-2, with D possibly TRBD1 on 6 matching bases. From germline, CDR1 is MDHEN and CDR2 SYDVKM. CDR3 length equals 14 residues. V lost 7 bases to trimming and J lost 6 bases, with 15 bases between them. The CDR3: CASTTPGAPGELFF. The CDR3 DNA is TGTGCCAGCACTACCCCAGGGGCCCCCGGGGAGCTGTTTTTT. The full variable domain, completed using reference TRBV28 and TRBJ2-2, is DVKVTQSSRYLVKRTGEKVFLECVQDMDHENMFWYRQDPGLGLRLIYFSYDVKMKEKGDIPEGYSVSREKKERFSLILESASTNQTSMYLCASTTPGAPGELFFGEGSRLTVL.

This chain links TRBV9 with TRBJ2-1, with D maybe TRBD1 (6 bases). V lost 3 bases and J lost 6, with 16 bases in between. There are 15 residues in the CDR3. Germline values: CDR1 SGDLS, CDR2 YYNGEE. Written as DNA, the CDR3 is TGTGCCAGCAGCGGAACAGGGAATCGGGTCAATGAGCAGTTCTTC. Amino acids: CASSGTGNRVNEQFF. Full variable domain (outside the CDR3, taken from reference TRBV9 and TRBJ2-1): DSGVTQTPKHLITATGQRVTLRCSPRSGDLSVYWYQQSLDQGLQFLIQYYNGEERAKGNILERFSAQQFPDLHSELNLSSLELGDSALYFCASSGTGNRVNEQFFGPGTRLTVL.

V usage is TRBV4-1 and J usage is TRBJ2-7; D is unclear. The germline CDR1 and CDR2 sequences are MGHRA and YSYEKL. The V and J ends lost 1 base and 1 base respectively, with 11 bases between them. The CDR3 sequence is 15 residues long. The chain's CDR3 is CASSQVRAPSYEQYF. CDR3 nucleotides: TGCGCCAGCAGCCAAGTCAGAGCACCTTCCTACGAGCAGTACTTC.

The chain is built from TRBV5-4 and TRBJ2-1; TRBD2 matches 9 bases. The CDR3 runs 16 residues. V was pared by 2 bases and J by 1 base, with 4 bases of the junction left unmatched. Germline assignment: CDR1 SGHNT and CDR2 YYREEE (reference sequence). The CDR3 reads CASSFVSGGSYNEQFF. The DNA for the CDR3 is TGTGCCAGCAGCTTTGTTAGCGGGGGTTCCTACAATGAGCAGTTCTTC.

This chain connects TRBV11-2 to TRBJ2-5, with 15 bases lining up with TRBD2. The CDR3 contains 18 residues. V shed 5 bases, J shed 5 bases, and the junction held 12 bases outside the gene matches. Germline V gene sequence: CDR1 SGHAT, CDR2 FQNNGV. Written as DNA, the CDR3 is TGTGCCAGCAGCACTGGACTAGCGGGAGGGACGGTTCACGAGACCCAGTACTTC. This translates into CASSTGLAGGTVHETQYF.

The chain combines TRBV2 with TRBJ2-7, with D perhaps assigned TRBD1 or TRBD2 (6 bases each). The CDR3 is made up of 13 amino acids. V lost 4 bases to trimming and J lost 0 bases, with 7 bases between them. Germline CDR1 reads SNHLY; CDR2 reads FYNNEI. CDR3 region: CASSGGASYEQYF. In DNA form, the CDR3 reads TGTGCCAGCAGTGGGGGGGCCTCCTACGAGCAGTACTTC. Based on the CDR3 plus reference TRBV2 and TRBJ2-7, the full variable domain is EPEVTQTPSHQVTQMGQEVILRCVPISNHLYFYWYRQILGQKVEFLVSFYNNEISEKSEIFDDQFSVERPDGSNFTLKIRSTKLEDSAMYFCASSGGASYEQYFGPGTRLTVT.

The V and J genes are TRBV19 and TRBJ1-2, with TRBD1 matching 7 bases. This CDR3 is 12 amino acids long. Trimming removed 5 bases from V and 8 bases from J; junction bases left unmatched: 5. The germline CDR1 and CDR2 sequences are LNHDA and SQIVND (reference sequence). The CDR3 region is CASSVQGNGYTF. The CDR3 nucleotides are TGTGCCAGTAGTGTACAGGGGAACGGCTACACCTTC.